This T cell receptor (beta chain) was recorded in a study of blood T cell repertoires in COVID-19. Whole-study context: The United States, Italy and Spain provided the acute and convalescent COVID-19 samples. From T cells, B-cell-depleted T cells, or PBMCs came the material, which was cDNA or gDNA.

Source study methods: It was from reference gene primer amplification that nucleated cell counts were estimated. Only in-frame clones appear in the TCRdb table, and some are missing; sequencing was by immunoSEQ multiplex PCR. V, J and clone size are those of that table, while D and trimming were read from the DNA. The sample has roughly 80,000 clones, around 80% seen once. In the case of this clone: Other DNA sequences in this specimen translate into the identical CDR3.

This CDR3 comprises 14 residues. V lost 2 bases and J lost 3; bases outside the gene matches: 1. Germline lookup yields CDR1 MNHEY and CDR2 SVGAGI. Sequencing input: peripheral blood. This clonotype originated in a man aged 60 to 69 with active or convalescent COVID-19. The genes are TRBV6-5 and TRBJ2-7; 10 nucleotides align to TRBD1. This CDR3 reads CASSYGTGVYEQYF. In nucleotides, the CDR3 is TGTGCCAGCAGTTACGGGACAGGGGTCTACGAGCAGTACTTC.